This passage covers 16 T cell receptor beta chains from one sample sequenced in a study of blood T cell repertoires in COVID-19. The protocol was immunoSEQ multiplex PCR, while the TCRdb copy is restricted to in-frame clones and leaves out a portion. The data hold some 140,000 clones, with about 86% observed a single time. The sample consisted of PBMCs or T cells enriched from blood (not recorded which). The receptors were sampled from a man aged 35 to 55 with acute COVID-19.

V gene TRBV4-1 combines with J gene TRBJ1-4, with TRBD1 matching over 10 bases. The V gene's germline CDR1 is MGHRA and CDR2 YSYEKL. This CDR3 has 14 amino acids. The junction had 6 bases not matched to a gene; V was cut back by 4 bases and J by 10 bases. The CDR3 nucleotides are TGCGCCAGCAGCCGCGACAGGGGGCAGGGAAAACTGTTTTTT. It encodes CASSRDRGQGKLFF.

V usage is TRBV9 and J usage is TRBJ2-3; TRBD2 matches at 9 bases. The CDR3 loop spans 15 amino acids. CDR1 and CDR2 (germline): SGDLS, YYNGEE. After removal of 3 bases from V and 2 bases from J, the junction contained 4 bases not matched to a gene. CDR3 DNA sequence: TGTGCCAGCAGCGCCTTAGCGGGGGCCACAGATACGCAGTATTTT. Protein sequence: CASSALAGATDTQYF. The full variable domain, in which reference TRBV9 and TRBJ2-3 provide the parts outside the CDR3, is DSGVTQTPKHLITATGQRVTLRCSPRSGDLSVYWYQQSLDQGLQFLIQYYNGEERAKGNILERFSAQQFPDLHSELNLSSLELGDSALYFCASSALAGATDTQYFGPGTRLTVL.

The gene calls are TRBV7-2 and TRBJ1-1; D call uncertain. Germline V gene sequence: CDR1 SGHTA, CDR2 FQGNSA. CDR3 length: 12 residues. V was trimmed by 2 bases and J by 10 bases, leaving 11 bases between them. The CDR3 loop is CASSLRERGAFF. CDR3 bases: TGTGCCAGCAGCTTAAGGGAACGGGGAGCTTTCTTT.

This clone was picked up one time. The rearrangement uses TRBV6-5 and TRBJ1-1; possibly TRBD1 for D (6 bases). Per the germline V gene, CDR1 is MNHEY and CDR2 is SVGAGI. V was clipped by 5 bases and J by 7 bases, with 14 bases between them. This CDR3 region has 13 residues. The chain's CDR3 is CASSQGKGSEAFF. For the CDR3, the DNA is TGTGCCAGCAGTCAGGGGAAGGGGAGTGAAGCTTTCTTT.

This clone was recorded a few times. V gene TRBV11-2 combines with J gene TRBJ2-2; 13 bases agree with TRBD2. The CDR3 spans 15 residues. V was clipped by 5 bases and J by 4 bases; unmatched bases: 1. CDR1 is SGHAT, CDR2 FQNNGV, per germline. As DNA, the CDR3 is TGTGCCAGCAGCCGGACTAGCGGGGGCACCGGGGAGCTGTTTTTT. Translating gives CASSRTSGGTGELFF.

This chain links TRBV5-6 with TRBJ2-7; 7 bases map to TRBD2. This CDR3 spans 11 amino acids. Germline V CDR1 and CDR2: SGHDT, YYEEEE. V lost 7 bases and J lost 3; bases outside the gene matches: 1. The CDR3 region is CASGGGYEQYF. The CDR3 DNA reads TGTGCCAGCGGCGGGGGCTACGAGCAGTACTTC.

V usage is TRBV19 and J usage is TRBJ1-5; TRBD1 agrees at 9 bases. V gave up 2 bases and J gave up 6 bases; unmatched junction bases: 5. This CDR3 is built from 15 residues. Germline V gene sequence: CDR1 LNHDA, CDR2 SQIVND (reference sequence). The CDR3, as DNA: TGTGCCAGTAGTATAAGGACAGGGGATGCTCAGCCCCAGCATTTT. This gives the protein CASSIRTGDAQPQHF.

A single count supports this clone. V and J are TRBV7-2 and TRBJ2-5, with TRBD2 identical over 12 bases. Germline V gives CDR1 SGHTA, CDR2 FQGNSA. Germline trimming cut 2 bases from V and 4 bases from J; bases unmatched to any gene: 8. The CDR3 is 17 residues long. The CDR3 spells CASSLTRLAGVPETQYF. The DNA of the CDR3 is TGTGCCAGCAGCTTAACTAGACTAGCGGGAGTCCCAGAGACCCAGTACTTC.

The chain has TRBV6-1 and TRBJ2-6; 8 nucleotides match TRBD1. Germline-derived CDR1 and CDR2 are MNHNS and SASEGT. Trimming cost V 2 bases and J 4 bases; bases outside gene matches: 4. This CDR3 is built from 16 residues. CDR3 in DNA: TGTGCCAGCAGTGAACAGGGGGCGGGGGGGGCCAACGTCCTGACTTTC. Amino acid sequence: CASSEQGAGGANVLTF.

On this clone itself: The junction shows a germline mismatch at one end, possibly a read error. The chain carries TRBV7-7 and TRBJ2-3, with TRBD2 matching over 11 bases. This CDR3 comprises 15 residues. Germline values: CDR1 SSHAT, CDR2 FNYEAQ (reference sequence). The CDR3 sequence: CASSGGTSGTDTQYF. The CDR3, as DNA: TGTGCTAGCAGCGGAGGGACTAGCGGAACAGATACGCAGTATTTT.

In its sample, this clone was seen a few times. The CDR3 region is CATSNGELLDEQYF. In nucleotides, the CDR3 is TGTGCCACCAGCAACGGGGAGCTACTGGACGAGCAGTACTTC. The J gene is TRBJ2-7, the V gene TRBV15; tentatively, D is TRBD2 (5 bases). Germline V CDR1 and CDR2: LNHNV, YYDKDF (reference sequence). The CDR3 has 14 residues. Trimming pared 4 bases from V and 5 bases from J, leaving 15 bases between.

The rearrangement joins TRBV7-9 to TRBJ1-2; 9 nucleotides agree with TRBD1. The CDR3 has 14 residues. Germline V gene lookup returns CDR1 SEHNR and CDR2 FQNEAQ (reference sequence). V lost 4 bases and J lost 4; bases outside the gene matches: 4. CDR3 sequence reads: CASSSQGAVYGYTF. The CDR3 DNA follows: TGTGCCAGCAGCTCACAGGGGGCGGTCTATGGCTACACCTTC.

The chain links TRBV25-1 to TRBJ2-7; 8 nucleotides align to TRBD1. The CDR3 is 14 amino acids. With V trimmed by 2 bases and J by 5 bases, 5 bases remained unmatched. CDR1 and CDR2 (germline): MGHDK, SYGVNS. Here the CDR3 DNA reads TGTGCCAGCAGTGAAGTGCAGGGGGCCAACGAGCAGTACTTC. It specifies CASSEVQGANEQYF.

The rearrangement links TRBV6-5 to TRBJ2-1; no definite D call. The ends were cut back, 8 bases at V and 0 bases at J, with 14 bases in the middle. Germline values: CDR1 MNHEY, CDR2 SVGAGI. The CDR3 totals 15 residues. The CDR3 loop is CASRSSDSSYNEQFF. CDR3 nucleotide sequence: TGTGCCAGCCGGTCGAGCGATAGCTCCTACAATGAGCAGTTCTTC.

This chain joins TRBV13 and TRBJ1-2; D uncertain. CDR1 is PRHDT and CDR2 is FYEKMQ in the germline V gene (reference sequence). Trimming stripped 6 bases from V and 8 bases from J, with 19 bases between. This CDR3 comprises 14 residues. This CDR3 reads CASSFPSEEEGYTF. CDR3 DNA sequence: TGTGCCAGCAGTTTCCCCAGCGAAGAAGAAGGCTACACCTTC. The whole variable domain, filled in from reference TRBV13 and TRBJ1-2, reads AAGVIQSPRHLIKEKRETATLKCYPIPRHDTVYWYQQGPGQDPQFLISFYEKMQSDKGSIPDRFSAQQFSDYHSELNMSSLELGDSALYFCASSFPSEEEGYTFGSGTRLTVV.

The chain joins TRBV6-5 to TRBJ1-2, with 10 nucleotides matching TRBD1. Germline V CDR1 and CDR2: MNHEY, SVGAGI. The CDR3 is made up of 14 amino acids. V dropped 5 bases and J dropped 7; count of bases not matched to a gene: 7. The CDR3 DNA is TGTGCCAGCAGTCCCGACAGGGGGCGAGGTGGCTACACCTTC. Its translation is CASSPDRGRGGYTF.